A selection of T cell receptor beta chains follows, all from one sample in a study of blood T cell repertoires in COVID-19. The repertoire was sequenced with immunoSEQ multiplex PCR; TCRdb's copy has only in-frame clones and lacks some. The sample has more than 200,000 clones, around 84% seen once. Material for sequencing was peripheral blood. The receptors derive from a man aged 50-59 years with acute or convalescent COVID-19. The conserved cysteine and the conserved F or W are not part of the CDR3 here.

TRBV24-1,ATSERDRDNEKLF
TRBV5-4,ASSWEAGPGTEAF
TRBV18,ASSPQVPGGPDGELF
TRBV3-1/TRBV3-2,ASSPSGGKRTRLYEQY
TRBV11-2,ASSPRQGVGSPYGYT
TRBV2,ASSGTGGDQPQH
TRBV7-9,ASSRGGYGYT
TRBV6-6,ASSPRTRTLNTEAF
TRBV6-6,ASSRPGEGPYEQY
TRBV5-1,ASSLLSGNTEAF
TRBV5-4,ASSPQDSYEQY
TRBV3-1/TRBV3-2,ASRQSQGSVYGYT
TRBV12-3/TRBV12-4,ASSSQGWSTIY
TRBV5-6,ASSFYNSGNTIY
TRBV10-3,AISGYNTSKQQY
TRBV14,ASSHRGQGMPKQY
TRBV25-1,ASSELGTGDEEQY
TRBV11-2,ASSTLAGANNEQF
TRBV29-1,STRQGAVWGTEAF
TRBV7-2,ASSTTVSGYT
TRBV6-6,ASSPGTGVIGPGYGYT
TRBV27,ASKQRTGTNTEAF
TRBV9,ASSERSSLEGETQY
TRBV30,AWSTPGQGVSYNSPLH
TRBV15,ATSRDVTRVPYEQY
TRBV6-5,ASSLHQGAGNTIY
TRBV19,ASSIVPGDYGYT
TRBV4-1,ASRTVSRDPTNEKLF
TRBV7-8,ASSRTRRNGYT
TRBV3-1/TRBV3-2,ASSQERYREQY
TRBV2,ASSGMWGLGQETQY
TRBV2,ASRLGGTPNQPQH
TRBV19,ASSMVNSNYGYT
TRBV7-9,ASSIPRAAVNTEAF
TRBV6-2/TRBV6-3,ASSYTHRGEQY
TRBV9,ASSVDLTQSGNTIY
TRBV6-5,ASSPRGQGLAF
TRBV10-2,ASSENYYNEQF
TRBV3-1/TRBV3-2,ASTPSRNNYGYT
TRBV19,ASSPRQTSYLTDTQY
TRBV9,ASSPGERSPPYEQY
TRBV6-4,ASSRQGNTGELF